These T cell receptor beta chains were read from a single sample in a study of blood T cell repertoires in COVID-19. Here immunoSEQ multiplex PCR was the method, and the copy in TCRdb shows in-frame clones only, minus some. The sample lists roughly 260,000 clones, around 85% seen once, with approximately 2% in the top ten. Sequenced sample: PBMCs or T cells enriched from blood (not recorded which). The receptor set was obtained from a woman aged 45-65 years who had recovered from COVID-19. Each CDR3 is given with its conserved first and last residue. D genes are given only for firm matches.

V,D,J,CDR3
TRBV6-5,TRBD2,TRBJ2-1,CASTLAGGFDNEQFF
TRBV4-1,TRBD1,TRBJ1-5,CASSQDPGRGLNQPQHF
TRBV4-2,TRBD2,TRBJ2-2,CASSQGLAGVGAGELFF
TRBV30,TRBD1,TRBJ1-3,CAWSPIGQGYSGNTIYF
TRBV27,NA,TRBJ2-7,CASSREFLNEQYF
TRBV27,NA,TRBJ1-1,CASSPGHGRTNTEAFF
TRBV19,NA,TRBJ2-3,CASSSGQGDTQYF
TRBV3-1/TRBV3-2,NA,TRBJ1-2,CASSQGAVTPYGYTF
TRBV28,TRBD1,TRBJ2-7,CASSLSSWGGTGANEQYF
TRBV6-5,TRBD1,TRBJ1-3,CASSSSGQRNTIYF
TRBV5-4,NA,TRBJ1-2,CASSRTASYGYTF
TRBV15,NA,TRBJ2-7,CATSREGWEAYEQYF
TRBV5-4,NA,TRBJ2-6,CASSLTGTISGANVLTF
TRBV15,TRBD1,TRBJ1-5,CATSRGAGGGQPQHF
TRBV12-3/TRBV12-4,NA,TRBJ2-4,CASSQMGSIQYF
TRBV5-1,TRBD2,TRBJ2-1,CASSFLAGVRNNEQFF
TRBV10-2,NA,TRBJ1-2,CASSPEANYGYTF
TRBV5-4,TRBD1,TRBJ1-4,CASSPWTGGANEKLFF
TRBV6-5,NA,TRBJ2-1,CASSYAGSSYNEQFF
TRBV27,NA,TRBJ1-5,CASSPTPYSNQPQHF
TRBV6-5,TRBD1,TRBJ2-7,CASRDGQADYEQYF
TRBV5-5,TRBD2,TRBJ2-1,CASGTSGTSSYNEQFF
TRBV3-1/TRBV3-2,NA,TRBJ2-3,CASSQYQPGRNTDTQYF
TRBV5-1,TRBD2,TRBJ2-7,CASSHEPTSVPRQYF
TRBV10-3,NA,TRBJ1-2,CAIRTQGRNGYTF
TRBV4-1,NA,TRBJ2-2,CASSLSENGELFF
TRBV19,TRBD1,TRBJ1-5,CASSIDRGHQPQHF
TRBV3-1/TRBV3-2,NA,TRBJ1-1,CASSQVGLNTEAFF
TRBV6-5,NA,TRBJ1-1,CASSFSDSLNTEAFF
TRBV11-1,TRBD1,TRBJ1-4,CASSFFGTANEKLFF
TRBV5-1,NA,TRBJ1-2,CASSLAFVGGRLNGYTF
TRBV7-9,NA,TRBJ2-1,CASSLVLYNEQFF
TRBV28,TRBD2,TRBJ2-3,CASSFPPTQREGGTDTQYF
TRBV27,NA,TRBJ2-2,CASSPLDRFNTGELFF
TRBV11-1,TRBD2,TRBJ2-1,CASSLGGISYNEQFF